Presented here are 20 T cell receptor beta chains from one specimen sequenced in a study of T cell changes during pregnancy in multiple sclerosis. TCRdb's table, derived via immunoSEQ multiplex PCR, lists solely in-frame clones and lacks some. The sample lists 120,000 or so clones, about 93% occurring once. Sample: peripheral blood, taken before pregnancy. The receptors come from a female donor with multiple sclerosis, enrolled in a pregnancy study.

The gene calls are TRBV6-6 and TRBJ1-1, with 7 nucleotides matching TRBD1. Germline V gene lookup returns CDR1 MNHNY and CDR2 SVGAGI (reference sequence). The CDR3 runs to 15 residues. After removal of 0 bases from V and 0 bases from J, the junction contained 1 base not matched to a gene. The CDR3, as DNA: TGTGCCAGCAGTTACTCGACAGGGATGAACACTGAAGCTTTCTTT. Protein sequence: CASSYSTGMNTEAFF.

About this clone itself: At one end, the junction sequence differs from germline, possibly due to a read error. The CDR3 region has the DNA TGCGCCGGCAGCTTGGAGACTAGCGGGATCCGGTTCTTC. This translates into CAGSLETSGIRFF. This chain uses TRBV5-1 with TRBJ2-1; 11 positions match TRBD2. The V gene's germline CDR1 is SGHRS and CDR2 YFSETQ. The CDR3 totals 13 residues.

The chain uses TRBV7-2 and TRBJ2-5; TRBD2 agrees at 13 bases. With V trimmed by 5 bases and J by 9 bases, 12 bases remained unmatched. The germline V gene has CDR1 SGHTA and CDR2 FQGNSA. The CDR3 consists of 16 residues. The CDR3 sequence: CASSRGLAGREGPQYF. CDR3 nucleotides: TGTGCCAGCAGCCGGGGACTAGCGGGAAGGGAGGGGCCCCAGTACTTC.

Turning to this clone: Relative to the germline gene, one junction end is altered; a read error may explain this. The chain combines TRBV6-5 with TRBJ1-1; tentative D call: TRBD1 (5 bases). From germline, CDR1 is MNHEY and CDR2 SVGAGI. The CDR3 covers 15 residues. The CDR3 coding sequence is TGTGCCAACAGTTACCGGAGGGACGGGAACACTGAAGCTTTCTTT. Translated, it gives CANSYRRDGNTEAFF.

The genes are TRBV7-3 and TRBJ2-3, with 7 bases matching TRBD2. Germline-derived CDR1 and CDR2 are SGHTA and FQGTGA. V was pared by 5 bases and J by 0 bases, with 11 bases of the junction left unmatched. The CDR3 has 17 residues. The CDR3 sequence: CASSGLAGPTSTDTQYF. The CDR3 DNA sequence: TGTGCCAGCAGCGGATTAGCGGGCCCTACTAGCACAGATACGCAGTATTTT. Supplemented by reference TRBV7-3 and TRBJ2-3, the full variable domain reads GAGVSQTPSNKVTEKGKYVELRCDPISGHTALYWYRQSLGQGPEFLIYFQGTGAADDSGLPNDRFFAVRPEGSVSTLKIQRTERGDSAVYLCASSGLAGPTSTDTQYFGPGTRLTVL.

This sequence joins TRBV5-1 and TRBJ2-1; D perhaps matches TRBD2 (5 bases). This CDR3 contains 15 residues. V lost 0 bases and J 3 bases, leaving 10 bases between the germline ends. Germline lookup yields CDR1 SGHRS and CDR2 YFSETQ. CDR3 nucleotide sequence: TGCGCCAGCAGCTTGGAAGGACTTGGCTACAATGAGCAGTTCTTC. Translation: CASSLEGLGYNEQFF. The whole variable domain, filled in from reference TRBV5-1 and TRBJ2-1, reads KAGVTQTPRYLIKTRGQQVTLSCSPISGHRSVSWYQQTPGQGLQFLFEYFSETQRNKGNFPGRFSGRQFSNSRSEMNVSTLELGDSALYLCASSLEGLGYNEQFFGPGTRLTVL.

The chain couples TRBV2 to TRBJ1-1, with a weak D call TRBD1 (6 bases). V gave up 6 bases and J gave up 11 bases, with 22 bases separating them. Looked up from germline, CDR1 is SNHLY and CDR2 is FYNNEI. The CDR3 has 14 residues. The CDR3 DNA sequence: TGTGCCAGCAGGGTTGAACAGGGTTTTGGATCGGCTTTCTTT. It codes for CASRVEQGFGSAFF.

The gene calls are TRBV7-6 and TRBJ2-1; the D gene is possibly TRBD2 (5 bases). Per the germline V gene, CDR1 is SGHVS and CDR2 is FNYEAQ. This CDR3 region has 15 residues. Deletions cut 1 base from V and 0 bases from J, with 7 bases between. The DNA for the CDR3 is TGTGCCAGCAGCTTAGGGACTTCCTCCTACAATGAGCAGTTCTTC. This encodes CASSLGTSSYNEQFF.

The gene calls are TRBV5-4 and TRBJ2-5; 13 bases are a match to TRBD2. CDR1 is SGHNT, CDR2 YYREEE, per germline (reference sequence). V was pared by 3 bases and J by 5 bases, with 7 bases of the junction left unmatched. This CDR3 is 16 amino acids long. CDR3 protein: CASSSGETSGRETQYF. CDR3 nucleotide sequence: TGTGCCAGCAGCTCCGGCGAGACTAGCGGGAGGGAGACCCAGTACTTC.

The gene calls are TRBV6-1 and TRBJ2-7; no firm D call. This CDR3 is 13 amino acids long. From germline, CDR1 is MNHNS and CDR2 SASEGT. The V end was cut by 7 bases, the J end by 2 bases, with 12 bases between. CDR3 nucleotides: TGTGCCAGCACCTCCGGGTTAGCCTACGAGCAGTACTTC. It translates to CASTSGLAYEQYF.

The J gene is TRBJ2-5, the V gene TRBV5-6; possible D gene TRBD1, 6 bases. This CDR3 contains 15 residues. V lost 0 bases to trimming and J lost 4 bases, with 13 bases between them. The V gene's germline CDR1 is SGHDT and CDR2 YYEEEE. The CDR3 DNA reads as TGTGCCAGCAGCTTGGTACAGGGTGGAGGAGAGACCCAGTACTTC. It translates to CASSLVQGGGETQYF.

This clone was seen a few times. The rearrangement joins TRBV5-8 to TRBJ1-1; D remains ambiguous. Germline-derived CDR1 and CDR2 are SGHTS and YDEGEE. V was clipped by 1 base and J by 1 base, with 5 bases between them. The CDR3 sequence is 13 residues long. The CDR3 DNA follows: TGTGCCAGCAGCTTGAACAAGAACACTGAAGCTTTCTTT. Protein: CASSLNKNTEAFF.

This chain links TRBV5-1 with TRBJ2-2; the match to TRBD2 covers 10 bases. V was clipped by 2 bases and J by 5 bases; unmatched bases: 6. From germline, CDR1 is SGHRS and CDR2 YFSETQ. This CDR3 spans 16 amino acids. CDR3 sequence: CASSFPSGSGTGELFF. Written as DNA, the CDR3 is TGCGCCAGCAGCTTCCCTAGCGGGAGCGGGACCGGGGAGCTGTTTTTT. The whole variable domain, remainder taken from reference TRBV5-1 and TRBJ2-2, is KAGVTQTPRYLIKTRGQQVTLSCSPISGHRSVSWYQQTPGQGLQFLFEYFSETQRNKGNFPGRFSGRQFSNSRSEMNVSTLELGDSALYLCASSFPSGSGTGELFFGEGSRLTVL.

CDR3 coding DNA: TGTGCCAGCAGGGGGACAGGGGTTCAGGGCTACACCTTC. Amino acids: CASRGTGVQGYTF. The chain combines TRBV2 with TRBJ1-2; 10 nucleotides align to TRBD1. Germline V gene lookup returns CDR1 SNHLY and CDR2 FYNNEI. The J segment lost 8 bases and the V segment lost 6 bases, leaving 6 bases of the junction unmatched. This CDR3 region has 13 residues.

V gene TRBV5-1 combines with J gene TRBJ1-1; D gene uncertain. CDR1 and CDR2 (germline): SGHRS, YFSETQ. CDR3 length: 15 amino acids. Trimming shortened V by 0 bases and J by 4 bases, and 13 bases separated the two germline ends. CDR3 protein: CASSLVEGIGTEAFF. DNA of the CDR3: TGCGCCAGCAGCTTGGTTGAGGGTATCGGCACTGAAGCTTTCTTT. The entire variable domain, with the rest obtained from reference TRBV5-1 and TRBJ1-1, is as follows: KAGVTQTPRYLIKTRGQQVTLSCSPISGHRSVSWYQQTPGQGLQFLFEYFSETQRNKGNFPGRFSGRQFSNSRSEMNVSTLELGDSALYLCASSLVEGIGTEAFFGQGTRLTVV.

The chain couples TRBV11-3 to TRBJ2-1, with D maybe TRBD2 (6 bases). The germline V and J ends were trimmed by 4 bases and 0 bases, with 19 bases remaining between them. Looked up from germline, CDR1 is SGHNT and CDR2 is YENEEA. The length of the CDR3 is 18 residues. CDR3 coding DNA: TGTGCCAGCAGCTCGGCGGGGAAGGGGCTTGGCTCCTACAATGAGCAGTTCTTC. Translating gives CASSSAGKGLGSYNEQFF.

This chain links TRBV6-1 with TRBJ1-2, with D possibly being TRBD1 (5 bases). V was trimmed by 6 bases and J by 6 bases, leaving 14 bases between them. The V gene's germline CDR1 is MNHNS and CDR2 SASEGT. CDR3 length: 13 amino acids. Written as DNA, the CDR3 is TGTGCCAGCAGCGACGGGGGAGGAAATGGCTACACCTTC. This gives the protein CASSDGGGNGYTF.

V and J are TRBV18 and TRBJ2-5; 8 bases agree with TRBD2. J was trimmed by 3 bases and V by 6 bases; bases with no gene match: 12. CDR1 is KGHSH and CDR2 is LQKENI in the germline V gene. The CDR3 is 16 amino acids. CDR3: CASSTRAGGTKETQYF. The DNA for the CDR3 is TGTGCCAGCTCGACACGTGCGGGAGGCACAAAAGAGACCCAGTACTTC.

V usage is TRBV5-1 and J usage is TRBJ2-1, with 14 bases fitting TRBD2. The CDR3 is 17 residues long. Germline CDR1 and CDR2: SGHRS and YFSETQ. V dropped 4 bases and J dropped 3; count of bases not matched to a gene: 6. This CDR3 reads CASSLYGTSGGYNEQFF. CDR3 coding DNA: TGCGCCAGCAGCCTATATGGGACTAGCGGGGGCTACAATGAGCAGTTCTTC.

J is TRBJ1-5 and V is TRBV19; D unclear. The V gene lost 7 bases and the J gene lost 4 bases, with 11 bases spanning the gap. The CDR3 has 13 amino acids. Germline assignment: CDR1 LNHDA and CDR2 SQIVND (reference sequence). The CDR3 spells CASKVSANQPQHF. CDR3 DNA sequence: TGTGCCAGTAAAGTAAGTGCGAATCAGCCCCAGCATTTT.